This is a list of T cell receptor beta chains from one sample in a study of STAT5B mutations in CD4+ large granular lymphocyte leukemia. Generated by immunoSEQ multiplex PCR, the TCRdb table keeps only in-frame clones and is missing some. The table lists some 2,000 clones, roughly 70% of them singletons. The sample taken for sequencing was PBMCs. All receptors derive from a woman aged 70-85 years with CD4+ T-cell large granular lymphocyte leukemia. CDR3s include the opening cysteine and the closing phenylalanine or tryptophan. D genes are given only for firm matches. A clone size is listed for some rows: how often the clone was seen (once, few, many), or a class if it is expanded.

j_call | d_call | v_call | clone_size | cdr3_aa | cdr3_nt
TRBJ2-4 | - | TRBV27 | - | CASSSGEVAKNIQYF | TGTGCCAGCAGCTCAGGGGAGGTGGCCAAAAACATTCAGTACTTC
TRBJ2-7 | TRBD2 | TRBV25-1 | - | CASSATLAGGDEQYF | TGTGCCAGCAGTGCCACGCTAGCGGGAGGTGACGAGCAGTACTTC
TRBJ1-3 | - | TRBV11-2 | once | CASSRRGIAGNTIYF | TGTGCCAGCAGCCGTAGGGGCATCGCTGGAAACACCATATATTTT
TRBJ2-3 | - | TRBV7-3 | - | CASSLTQGTDTQYF | TGTGCCAGCAGCTTAACCCAGGGGACAGATACGCAGTATTTT
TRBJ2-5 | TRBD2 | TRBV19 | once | CASRLAGGTQETQYF | TGTGCCAGTAGGTTGGCGGGGGGTACGCAAGAGACCCAGTACTTC
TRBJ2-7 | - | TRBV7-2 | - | CASSLDGGPWEQYF | TGTGCCAGCAGCTTAGATGGGGGGCCGTGGGAGCAGTACTTC
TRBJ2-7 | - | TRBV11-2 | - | CASSIRAGYEQYF | TGTGCCAGCAGCATAAGAGCCGGCTACGAGCAGTACTTC
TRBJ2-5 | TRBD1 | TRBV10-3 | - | CAIRQGAGEGQETQYF | TGTGCCATCAGACAGGGGGCGGGAGAAGGCCAAGAGACCCAGTACTTC
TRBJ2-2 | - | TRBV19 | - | CASAGTANTGELFF | TGTGCCAGTGCCGGGACGGCGAACACCGGGGAGCTGTTTTTT
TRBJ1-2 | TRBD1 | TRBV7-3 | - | CASSRGGSSYGYTF | TGTGCCAGCAGTAGAGGGGGCTCCAGCTATGGCTACACCTTC
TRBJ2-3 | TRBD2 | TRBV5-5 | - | CASRGGLAGTDTQYF | TGTGCCAGCAGGGGGGGACTAGCGGGGACAGATACGCAGTATTTT
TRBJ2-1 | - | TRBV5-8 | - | CASNMGQNYNEQFF | TGTGCCAGCAATATGGGGCAGAACTACAATGAGCAGTTCTTC
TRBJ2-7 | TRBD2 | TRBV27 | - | CASSMGLASYEQYF | TGTGCCAGCAGTATGGGACTAGCAAGCTACGAGCAGTACTTC
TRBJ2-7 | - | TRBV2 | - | CASSARVRNEQYF | TGTGCCAGCAGCGCTAGGGTCCGGAACGAGCAGTACTTC
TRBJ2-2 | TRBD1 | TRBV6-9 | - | CASSSDRANTGELFF | TGTGCCAGCAGTTCCGACAGGGCGAACACCGGGGAGCTGTTTTTT
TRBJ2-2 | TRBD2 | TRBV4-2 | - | CASSQDSRGSADTGELFF | TGTGCCAGCAGCCAAGATTCGCGCGGGAGTGCAGACACCGGGGAGCTGTTTTTT
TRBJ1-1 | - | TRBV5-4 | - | CASSLGAGNTEAFF | TGTGCCAGCAGCTTGGGGGCAGGGAACACTGAAGCTTTCTTT
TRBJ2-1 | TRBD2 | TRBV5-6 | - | CASSLGYLAGAGVTNEQFF | TGTGCCAGCAGCTTGGGCTACCTAGCGGGAGCTGGGGTCACCAATGAGCAGTTCTTC
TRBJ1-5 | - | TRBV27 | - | CASSLNTGSGQPQHF | TGTGCCAGCAGTTTAAATACAGGGTCGGGGCAGCCCCAGCATTTT
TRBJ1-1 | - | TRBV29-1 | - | CSVDLSGTEAFF | TGCAGCGTTGACTTATCGGGCACTGAAGCTTTCTTT
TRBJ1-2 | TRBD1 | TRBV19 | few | CASREGADGYTF | TGTGCCAGTAGGGAGGGGGCGGATGGCTACACCTTC
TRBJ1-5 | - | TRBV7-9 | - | CASSLASNQPQHF | TGTGCCAGCAGCTTAGCCAGCAATCAGCCCCAGCATTTT
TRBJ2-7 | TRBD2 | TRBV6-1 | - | CASSEPAGGLYEQYF | TGTGCCAGCAGTGAACCCGCGGGGGGGCTCTACGAGCAGTACTTC
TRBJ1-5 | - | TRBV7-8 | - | CASSERQNQPQHF | TGTGCCAGCAGTGAGCGTCAGAATCAGCCCCAGCATTTT
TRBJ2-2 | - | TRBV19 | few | CASSIDNTGELFF | TGTGCCAGTAGTATAGATAACACCGGGGAGCTGTTTTTT
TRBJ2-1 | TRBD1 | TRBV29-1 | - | CSVKRDSNYNEQFF | TGCAGCGTTAAGAGGGACAGTAACTACAATGAGCAGTTCTTC
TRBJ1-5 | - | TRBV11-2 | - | CASSFSSNQPQHF | TGTGCCAGCAGCTTCTCAAGCAATCAGCCCCAGCATTTT
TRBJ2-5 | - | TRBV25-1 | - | CASSEFGYGETQYF | TGTGCCAGCAGTGAATTTGGCTACGGGGAGACCCAGTACTTC
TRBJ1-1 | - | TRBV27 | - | CASSLSFQGSVGAFF | TGTGCCAGCAGTTTATCCTTTCAGGGGAGTGTTGGAGCTTTCTTT
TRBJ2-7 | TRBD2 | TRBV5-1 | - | CASSSQITSGGASEQYF | TGCGCCAGCAGCTCGCAGATTACTAGCGGGGGGGCCTCCGAGCAGTACTTC
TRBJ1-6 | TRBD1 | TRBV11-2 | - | CASSLETGGSSPLHF | TGTGCCAGCAGCTTAGAAACAGGGGGTTCTTCACCCCTCCACTTT
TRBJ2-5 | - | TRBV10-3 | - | CAISESSSVVSQETQYF | TGTGCCATCAGTGAGTCGTCGTCAGTTGTGAGCCAAGAGACCCAGTACTTC
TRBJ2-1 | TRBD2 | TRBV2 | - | CASSPLLAGFKFF | TGTGCCAGCAGCCCTTTACTAGCGGGTTTTAAGTTCTTC
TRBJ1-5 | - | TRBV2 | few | CASSLRKQGLNQPQHF | TGTGCCAGCAGTTTACGAAAACAGGGCTTAAATCAGCCCCAGCATTTT
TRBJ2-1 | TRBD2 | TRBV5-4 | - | CASSLPNSGGGYEQFF | TGTGCCAGCAGCCTACCTAATAGCGGGGGAGGATATGAGCAGTTCTTC
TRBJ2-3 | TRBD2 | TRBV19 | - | CASSTTLAGVVADTQYF | TGTGCCAGTAGTACCACTCTAGCGGGGGTTGTGGCAGATACGCAGTATTTT
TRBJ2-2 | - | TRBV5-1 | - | CASSPGTNTGELFF | TGCGCCAGCAGCCCCGGAACGAACACCGGGGAGCTGTTTTTT
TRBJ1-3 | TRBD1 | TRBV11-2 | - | CASSLIEIGQGSGNTIYF | TGTGCCAGCAGCTTAATAGAAATTGGACAGGGCTCTGGAAACACCATATATTTT
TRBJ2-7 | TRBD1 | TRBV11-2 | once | CASSLETQGTDEQYF | TGTGCCAGCAGCTTAGAGACACAGGGGACCGACGAGCAGTACTTC
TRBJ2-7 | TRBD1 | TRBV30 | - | CAWGTGGYEQYF | TGTGCCTGGGGGACAGGGGGCTACGAGCAGTACTTC
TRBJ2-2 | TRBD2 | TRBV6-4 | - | CASTRLAGTGELFF | TGTGCCAGCACCCGACTAGCGGGGACCGGGGAGCTGTTTTTT
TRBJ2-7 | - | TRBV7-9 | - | CASSFLFTGGEQYF | TGTGCCAGCAGCTTTCTATTTACGGGCGGCGAGCAGTACTTC
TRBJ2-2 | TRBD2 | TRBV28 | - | CASSMTSATGELFF | TGTGCCAGCAGCATGACTAGCGCAACCGGGGAGCTGTTTTTT
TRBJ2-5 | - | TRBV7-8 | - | CASSLAWETQYF | TGTGCCAGCAGCTTAGCTTGGGAGACCCAGTACTTC
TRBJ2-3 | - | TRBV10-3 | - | CATSESGTDTQYF | TGTGCCACCAGTGAGTCTGGGACAGATACGCAGTATTTT
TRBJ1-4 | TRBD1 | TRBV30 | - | CACSGQGSLDEKLFF | TGTGCCTGCTCGGGACAGGGGAGTTTAGATGAAAAACTGTTTTTT
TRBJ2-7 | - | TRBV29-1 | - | CSVEHRVRGSYEQYF | TGCAGCGTTGAGCACAGGGTCCGGGGCTCCTACGAGCAGTACTTC